Listed here are 8 T cell receptor beta chains from one sample, sequenced in a study of shared clonotypes between healthy human individuals. Some clones are missing from TCRdb's copy, which holds only in-frame ones; the method was immunoSEQ multiplex PCR. The table has hundreds of thousands of clones, more than 70% seen once. The sample comprised PBMCs. The source of these receptors is a woman in her thirties or forties in good health. Some clones in this sample may be carry-over from other donors' samples.

The rearrangement links TRBV28 to TRBJ1-2, with 10 bases that match TRBD1. The ends lost 4 bases at V and 3 bases at J; junction bases unmatched: 8. From germline, CDR1 is MDHEN and CDR2 SYDVKM. This CDR3 is 16 amino acids long. CDR3 sequence reads: CASSSRTGGLDYGYTF. CDR3 nucleotides: TGTGCCAGCAGTTCACGGACAGGGGGTCTGGACTATGGCTACACCTTC.

This chain connects TRBV11-2 to TRBJ2-4, with 8 positions matching TRBD1. There are 16 residues in the CDR3. Germline CDR1 and CDR2: SGHAT and FQNNGV. The V segment lost 1 base and the J segment 9 bases; nucleotides outside the gene matches: 11. The CDR3 is CASSLGTGRSFGIQYF. The CDR3 bases are TGTGCCAGCAGCTTAGGGACAGGGCGATCGTTCGGCATTCAGTACTTC.

This clone was found a few times. The chain links TRBV7-3 to TRBJ1-5; D unclear. Germline V gene lookup returns CDR1 SGHTA and CDR2 FQGTGA. The V and J ends lost 1 base and 6 bases respectively, with 7 bases between them. This CDR3 has 13 residues. The CDR3: CASSLNWGQPQHF. CDR3 bases: TGTGCCAGCAGCTTAAATTGGGGTCAGCCCCAGCATTTT.

The chain links TRBV15 to TRBJ2-2; 7 nucleotides match TRBD2. V lost 4 bases and J lost 6; bases outside the gene matches: 8. The CDR3 contains 15 residues. Germline loops: CDR1 LNHNV, CDR2 YYDKDF (reference sequence). The CDR3 protein is CATSTPRGSAGELFF. In DNA form, the CDR3 reads TGTGCCACCAGCACCCCCCGCGGGAGTGCCGGGGAGCTGTTTTTT.

Worth noting for this clone: A far larger clone is a single base away, which makes a read error likely. Other DNA sequences of this sample code for an identical CDR3. The chain is built from TRBV5-1 and TRBJ1-1; D gene uncertain. This CDR3 contains 12 residues. Germline-derived CDR1 and CDR2 are SGHRS and YFSETQ. With 1 base removed from V and 4 bases from J, the gap between germline ends came to 5 bases. The CDR3 is CASSLTGTEAFF. The DNA of the CDR3 is TGCGCCAGCAGCTTGACGGGCACTGAAGCTTTCTTT.

This chain uses TRBV5-5 with TRBJ1-1; 10 nucleotides match TRBD1. The V and J ends lost 9 bases and 8 bases, in that order; junction bases with no gene match: 13. Germline loops: CDR1 SGHKS, CDR2 YYEKEE (reference sequence). The CDR3 spans 14 residues. The CDR3 sequence is CATSTGGLSHEAFF. The DNA for the CDR3 is TGTGCCACCTCGACAGGGGGCCTCTCCCACGAAGCTTTCTTT.

The genes are TRBV2 and TRBJ1-5, with a weak D call TRBD1 (6 bases). Germline lookup yields CDR1 SNHLY and CDR2 FYNNEI. The CDR3 consists of 14 residues. Trimming shortened V by 2 bases and J by 6 bases, and 11 bases separated the two germline ends. For the CDR3, the DNA is TGTGCCAGCAGTGAAAACAGGGTAGGTCAGCCCCAGCATTTT. It encodes CASSENRVGQPQHF.

The chain has TRBV5-3 and TRBJ2-2; 8 bases match TRBD2. TRBV5-3 is an ORF for which the function is uncertain. The length of the CDR3 is 19 residues. V lost 1 base and J lost 7; bases outside the gene matches: 18. The CDR3 is CARSLPPGSGEWPFGELFF. The CDR3 DNA sequence: TGTGCCAGAAGCTTGCCTCCGGGTAGCGGGGAGTGGCCTTTCGGGGAGCTGTTTTTT.